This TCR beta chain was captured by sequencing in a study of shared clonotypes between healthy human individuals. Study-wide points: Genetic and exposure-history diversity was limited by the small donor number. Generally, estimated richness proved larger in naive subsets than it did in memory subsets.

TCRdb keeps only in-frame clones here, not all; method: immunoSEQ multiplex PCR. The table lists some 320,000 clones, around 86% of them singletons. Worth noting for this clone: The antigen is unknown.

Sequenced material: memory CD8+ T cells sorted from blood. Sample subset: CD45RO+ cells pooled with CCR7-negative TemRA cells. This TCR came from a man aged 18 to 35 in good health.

CDR3 loop: CASRFGQGHDGYTF. CDR3 DNA: TGTGCCAGCAGATTCGGACAGGGGCATGATGGCTACACCTTC. This chain uses TRBV2 with TRBJ1-2; 9 nucleotides match TRBD1. The germline V gene has CDR1 SNHLY and CDR2 FYNNEI. Losses at the gene ends were 6 bases for V and 6 bases for J; bases not matched to a gene: 8. This CDR3 comprises 14 residues.